This TCR beta chain was documented in a study of T cell responses to AZD1222 COVID-19 vaccine. About the study: Recipients boosted at about 4 weeks or about 12 weeks are pooled.

Data came from immunoSEQ multiplex PCR; TCRdb stores just in-frame clones and leaves some out. The sample contains tens of thousands of clones, more than 75% of which appear only once. There are 13 residues in the CDR3. V was trimmed by 7 bases and J by 0 bases, leaving 12 bases between them. Germline assignment: CDR1 SQVTM and CDR2 ANQGSEA. Study-wide results and caveats: The breadth and depth of Spike-specific TCRs increased once two AZD1222 doses had been given.

In regard to this clone: Its cognate antigen is unknown.

This sequence was found in an adult in good health. The rearrangement links TRBV29-1 to TRBJ1-1, with D unresolved. The source material was peripheral blood, sampled on day 0 of AZD1222 vaccination. The CDR3 DNA follows: TGCAGCGCTGCCACGGGGATGAACACTGAAGCTTTCTTT. Protein sequence: CSAATGMNTEAFF.